This T cell receptor (beta chain) comes out of a study of blood T cell repertoires in COVID-19. At the level of the study: Sites in the United States, Italy and Spain provided acute and convalescent COVID-19 samples. PBMCs, B-cell-depleted T cells, or T cells were the source of the cDNA or gDNA that made up the material.

Method: immunoSEQ multiplex PCR; TCRdb's copy keeps in-frame clones and lacks some. The sample lists 200,000 to 300,000 clones, roughly 83% occurring once. The germline V and J ends were trimmed by 5 bases and 3 bases, with 13 bases remaining between them. This CDR3 is 14 amino acids long. CDR1 is SGHAT and CDR2 is FQNNGV in the germline V gene. The sequence was obtained from a woman at least 80 years old with acute or convalescent COVID-19. The material sequenced was peripheral blood. The rearrangement uses TRBV11-2 and TRBJ2-5; tentative D call: TRBD1 (6 bases). As DNA, the CDR3 is TGTGCCAGCAGCCTACAGGGTGTTGAAGAGACCCAGTACTTC. It translates to CASSLQGVEETQYF.